This T cell receptor (beta chain) was found in a study of response to subunit inactivated influenza vaccine. General study results and limits: Few new T cells, the authors suggested, are recruited by each seasonal influenza vaccination.

CDR1 is MDHEN, CDR2 SYDVKM, per germline. The V and J ends lost 1 base and 7 bases respectively, with 13 bases between them. The CDR3 has 15 residues. One entry per CDR3 protein results from TCRdb running MiXCR on the RT-PCR reads. The data contain a few hundred thousand distinct CDR3 sequences, around 13% of them singletons. In the case of this clonotype: Its antigen is unknown.

This chain uses TRBV28 with TRBJ1-4, with no clear D. Sequenced here: PBMCs from blood, sampled about 13 days after vaccination. The TCR comes from a man in his forties or fifties who received an inactivated influenza vaccine. The CDR3 loop is CASSLSEGWGEKLFF. CDR3 nucleotide sequence: TGTGCCAGCAGTTTATCGGAGGGCTGGGGTGAAAAACTGTTTTTT.